The 13 T cell receptor beta chains listed next were all sequenced from one sample in a study of OX40 agonist ivuxolimab in advanced cancers. Library preparation was by the immunoSEQ multiplex PCR assay. Imported from immuneACCESS, the table was reduced by TCRdb to in-frame sequences with V and J called. These copies leave out some clones; in studies compared against another copy, an unresolved V gene accounts for under half, and the cause of the remainder is not known. The sample yields 80,000 to 100,000 clones; approximately 90% were counted once. 0.33% of the sample lies in the top ten. Sequencing was performed on CD4+ or CD8+ T cells sorted from blood, taken in a trial of the OX40 agonist ivuxolimab. The receptors originated from an adult with an advanced solid tumor such as melanoma, head and neck, liver or kidney cancer.

The chain combines TRBV7-9 with TRBJ1-4; 7 bases align to TRBD1. The germline V gene has CDR1 SEHNR and CDR2 FQNEAQ (reference sequence). This CDR3 has 17 residues. V was clipped by 3 bases and J by 0 bases; unmatched bases: 7. Written as DNA, the CDR3 is TGTGCCAGCAGCTTTTGGACAGGCCCTGCAACTAATGAAAAACTGTTTTTT. This encodes CASSFWTGPATNEKLFF.

In its sample, this clone was seen once. V usage is TRBV27 and J usage is TRBJ2-7, with 8 positions matching TRBD1. There are 15 residues in the CDR3. Germline assignment: CDR1 MNHEY and CDR2 SMNVEV (reference sequence). Trimming cost V 6 bases and J 2 bases; bases outside gene matches: 9. CDR3 nucleotides: TGTGCCAGCAGCCCTACAGGGGGGAAAACCTACGAGCAGTACTTC. It yields the protein CASSPTGGKTYEQYF.

The chain employs TRBV5-4 and TRBJ2-1; 8 bases agree with TRBD2. V shed 4 bases, J shed 7 bases, and the junction held 7 bases outside the gene matches. The CDR3 spans 14 residues. Germline lookup yields CDR1 SGHNT and CDR2 YYREEE (reference sequence). DNA of the CDR3: TGTGCCAGCAGCGGTGGGACTAGTTGGAATGAGCAGTTCTTC. This encodes CASSGGTSWNEQFF.

The V and J genes are TRBV5-5 and TRBJ2-7; D possibly matches TRBD1 or TRBD2 (5 bases each). Germline V gene data show CDR1 as SGHKS and CDR2 as YYEKEE (reference sequence). The CDR3 has 15 amino acids. The V gene lost 0 bases and the J gene lost 2 bases, with 12 bases spanning the gap. In DNA, the CDR3 is TGTGCCAGCAGCTTGGTGCCAGGGAGCCCCTACGAGCAGTACTTC. It codes for CASSLVPGSPYEQYF.

The chain recombines TRBV7-9 with TRBJ2-5, with D unresolved. Germline V CDR1 and CDR2: SEHNR, FQNEAQ (reference sequence). The CDR3 extends over 12 amino acids. The V end lost 2 bases, the J end lost 4 bases, and 5 bases lay between the germline ends. CDR3 sequence reads: CASSLLRETQYF. DNA for the CDR3: TGTGCCAGCAGCTTACTCAGAGAGACCCAGTACTTC.

The rearrangement links TRBV23-1 to TRBJ1-3, with D uncertain. TRBV23-1 is given ORF status, its function remaining uncertain. Trimming stripped 1 base from V and 4 bases from J, with 20 bases between. The CDR3 is 18 residues long. Written as DNA, the CDR3 is TGCGCCAGCAGTCAATTAATCCACCGACCGCTAGAGGGAAACACCATATATTTT. Amino acid sequence: CASSQLIHRPLEGNTIYF.

This chain links TRBV28 with TRBJ2-3; 16 positions agree with TRBD2. With V trimmed by 10 bases and J by 3 bases, 10 bases remained unmatched. Germline values: CDR1 MDHEN, CDR2 SYDVKM. The CDR3 is made up of 17 amino acids. This chain's CDR3 is CATGTSGRAAATDTQYF. CDR3 DNA: TGTGCCACGGGGACTAGCGGGAGGGCCGCGGCGACAGATACGCAGTATTTT.

The chain links TRBV5-1 to TRBJ2-1; 7 nucleotides line up with TRBD2. The CDR3 sequence is 15 residues long. Germline CDR1 SGHRS, CDR2 YFSETQ. The V gene end was trimmed by 4 bases and the J gene end by 4 bases; junction bases not matched to a gene: 8. The CDR3: CASSPGLVFYNEQFF. DNA for the CDR3: TGCGCCAGCAGCCCCGGACTAGTTTTTTACAATGAGCAGTTCTTC. The whole variable domain, filled in from reference TRBV5-1 and TRBJ2-1, reads KAGVTQTPRYLIKTRGQQVTLSCSPISGHRSVSWYQQTPGQGLQFLFEYFSETQRNKGNFPGRFSGRQFSNSRSEMNVSTLELGDSALYLCASSPGLVFYNEQFFGPGTRLTVL.

The chain carries TRBV15 and TRBJ2-3; no clear D. CDR1 and CDR2 from the germline V gene are LNHNV and YYDKDF (reference sequence). The CDR3 spans 15 residues. V shed 0 bases and J shed 2 bases, with 9 bases lying between them. For the CDR3, the DNA is TGTGCCACCAGCAGAGAGAGACACGCCACAGATACGCAGTATTTT. Translating gives CATSRERHATDTQYF.

The rearrangement uses TRBV6-1 and TRBJ2-1; no firm D call. The CDR3 sequence is 15 residues long. V dropped 5 bases and J dropped 7 bases, with 18 bases sitting between them. CDR1 is MNHNS, CDR2 SASEGT, per germline. This CDR3 is CASSLNLLVGNEQFF. CDR3 DNA sequence: TGTGCCAGCAGTCTCAACCTCTTAGTGGGAAATGAGCAGTTCTTC.

V is TRBV18 and J is TRBJ2-2; no reliable D call. Trimming removed 3 bases from V and 0 bases from J, with 11 bases in between. The CDR3 totals 16 residues. CDR1 is KGHSH and CDR2 is LQKENI in the germline V gene. The CDR3 DNA follows: TGTGCCAGCTCACCGCTTCGGACGGCGAACACCGGGGAGCTGTTTTTT. Its translation is CASSPLRTANTGELFF.

This clone has just one count. This chain joins TRBV7-9 and TRBJ2-7, with a tentative D call TRBD2 (5 bases). Germline CDR1 is SEHNR and CDR2 is FQNEAQ (reference sequence). Between the trimmed V and J ends, which lost 1 base and 2 bases, there was a span of 12 bases. The CDR3 sequence is 15 residues long. Here the CDR3 reads CASSLGPGKAYEQYF. In DNA form, the CDR3 reads TGTGCCAGCAGCTTAGGACCGGGAAAAGCCTACGAGCAGTACTTC.

The gene calls are TRBV5-1 and TRBJ2-5, with D maybe TRBD1 (7 bases). CDR1 is SGHRS, CDR2 YFSETQ, per germline. The CDR3 sequence is 16 residues long. V gave up 2 bases and J gave up 0 bases, with 14 bases separating them. This CDR3 is CASSLTGDFYQETQYF. As DNA, the CDR3 is TGCGCCAGCAGCTTAACAGGGGACTTTTACCAAGAGACCCAGTACTTC.